These T cell receptor beta chains were read from a single sample in a study of blood T cell repertoires in COVID-19. Profiling relied on immunoSEQ multiplex PCR, and the TCRdb table lists in-frame clones only, not all of them. The repertoire holds around 79,000 clones, with around 83% as singletons. The sequenced material came from peripheral blood. All receptors derive from a woman aged 55-70 years with acute or convalescent COVID-19. The CDR3 runs from the conserved cysteine through the conserved F or W. A D gene is named only where the DNA matches it firmly. Size is omitted from some rows. Given values are once, few, many or a class for expanded clones.

V: TRBV4-2; J: TRBJ1-4; size: -; D: -; DNA: TGTGCCAGCAGCCCCGTGATCGTGGGGCTAGGCGAAAAACTGTTTTTT; CDR3: CASSPVIVGLGEKLFF
V: TRBV6-5; J: TRBJ1-1; size: -; D: -; DNA: TGTGCCAGCACCTCGGTCCTGAACACTGAAGCTTTCTTT; CDR3: CASTSVLNTEAFF
V: TRBV28; J: TRBJ2-2; size: -; D: -; DNA: TGTGCCAGCAGCATAGGGGGGGCTGCCGTCGGGGAGCTGTTTTTT; CDR3: CASSIGGAAVGELFF
V: TRBV9; J: TRBJ1-4; size: -; D: -; DNA: TGTGCCAGCAGCGGCAGTGTGGGAGGTGAAAAACTGTTTTTT; CDR3: CASSGSVGGEKLFF
V: TRBV12-3/TRBV12-4; J: TRBJ1-1; size: -; D: -; DNA: TGTGCCAGCAGTTTTGGCAGGGTGGAAGCTTTCTTT; CDR3: CASSFGRVEAFF
V: TRBV30; J: TRBJ2-3; size: -; D: TRBD2; DNA: TGTGCCTTACTAGCGGACTACACAGATACGCAGTATTTT; CDR3: CALLADYTDTQYF
V: TRBV5-6; J: TRBJ1-5; size: -; D: TRBD1; DNA: TGTGCCAGCAGCGTCCTGGGACAGGATGTCCAGCCCCAGCATTTT; CDR3: CASSVLGQDVQPQHF
V: TRBV7-9; J: TRBJ1-4; size: -; D: -; DNA: TGTGCCAGCAGCTTAGAAGTCTCCGGGACTCCGGTGTTTTTT; CDR3: CASSLEVSGTPVFF
V: TRBV7-2; J: TRBJ2-2; size: -; D: -; DNA: TGTGCCAGCAGCTTAGTTGGGACACCCCCCGGGGAGCTGTTTTTT; CDR3: CASSLVGTPPGELFF
V: TRBV24-1; J: TRBJ1-2; size: -; D: -; DNA: TGTGCCACCAGTGATAACCAGGATCGCTATGGCTACACCTTC; CDR3: CATSDNQDRYGYTF
V: TRBV27; J: TRBJ1-5; size: -; D: TRBD1; DNA: TGTGCCAGCAGTGCCGGGACAGGGTTTGGGGGCAATCAGCCCCAGCATTTT; CDR3: CASSAGTGFGGNQPQHF
V: TRBV5-1; J: TRBJ1-1; size: -; D: -; DNA: TGCGCCAGCAACTATCGGGGAGGAAACACTGAAGCTTTCTTT; CDR3: CASNYRGGNTEAFF
V: TRBV7-7; J: TRBJ2-2; size: once; D: -; DNA: TGTGCCAGCAGCTTATCCCCGACGGAGAGGGAGCTGTTTTTT; CDR3: CASSLSPTERELFF
V: TRBV6-4; J: TRBJ1-1; size: -; D: -; DNA: TGTGCCAGCAGCCGGGAGGTAAACACTGAAGCTTTCTTT; CDR3: CASSREVNTEAFF
V: TRBV6-6; J: TRBJ1-5; size: -; D: TRBD1; DNA: TGTGCCAGCAGCGGAACCAGACCCGGGGACAGGAGGACTAGCAATCAGCCCCAGCATTTT; CDR3: CASSGTRPGDRRTSNQPQHF
V: TRBV18; J: TRBJ2-1; size: -; D: TRBD1; DNA: TGTGCCAGCTCCCCGAGGGCAGGGGGTTACAATGAGCAGTTCTTC; CDR3: CASSPRAGGYNEQFF
V: TRBV19; J: TRBJ1-1; size: -; D: -; DNA: TGTGCCAGTAGTATCGGGGTCGGCACTGAAGCTTTCTTT; CDR3: CASSIGVGTEAFF
V: TRBV12-3/TRBV12-4; J: TRBJ2-1; size: -; D: -; DNA: TGTGCCAGCAGTTTGTCCGGGTACAATGAGCAGTTCTTC; CDR3: CASSLSGYNEQFF
V: TRBV30; J: TRBJ1-1; size: -; D: -; DNA: TGTGCCTGGACTGAGGGTGGAACTGAAGCTTTCTTT; CDR3: CAWTEGGTEAFF
V: TRBV5-1; J: TRBJ1-3; size: -; D: -; DNA: TGCGCCAGCAGGCTCGGGTCTGGAAACACCATATATTTT; CDR3: CASRLGSGNTIYF
V: TRBV30; J: TRBJ1-5; size: -; D: -; DNA: TGTGCCTGGAGTGTACCTCAGGGTTATCAGCCCCAGCATTTT; CDR3: CAWSVPQGYQPQHF
V: TRBV28; J: TRBJ1-1; size: -; D: -; DNA: TGTGCCAGCAGTTTGAACAGGAACACTGAAGCTTTCTTT; CDR3: CASSLNRNTEAFF
V: TRBV5-1; J: TRBJ2-3; size: -; D: TRBD2; DNA: TGCGCCAGCAGCCCTCCTAGCGGGGGGGAAGATACGCAGTATTTT; CDR3: CASSPPSGGEDTQYF
V: TRBV24-1; J: TRBJ1-5; size: large; D: -; DNA: TGTGCCACAAAGTCAGGGGCAGATCAGCCCCAGCATTTT; CDR3: CATKSGADQPQHF
V: TRBV19; J: TRBJ2-1; size: -; D: -; DNA: TGTGCCAGTAGTGCTCTTGTCGGCGGCCCAAGCTCCTACAATGAGCAGTTCTTC; CDR3: CASSALVGGPSSYNEQFF
V: TRBV27; J: TRBJ1-6; size: -; D: -; DNA: TGTGCCAGCAGTTACAGGGAGGGTTCACCCCTCCACTTT; CDR3: CASSYREGSPLHF
V: TRBV29-1; J: TRBJ2-3; size: -; D: -; DNA: TGCAGCGTTGCTTCCCTCGGCACAGATACGCAGTATTTT; CDR3: CSVASLGTDTQYF
V: TRBV6-5; J: TRBJ2-5; size: -; D: -; DNA: TGTGCCAGCAGAAATGGGGGGTCGGAGACCCAGTACTTC; CDR3: CASRNGGSETQYF
V: TRBV12-3/TRBV12-4; J: TRBJ2-5; size: -; D: TRBD1; DNA: TGTGCCAGCAGTTTATACAGGGGAGAGACCCAGTACTTC; CDR3: CASSLYRGETQYF
V: TRBV10-3; J: TRBJ1-2; size: -; D: TRBD1; DNA: TGTGCCATCAGCACAGGGGGCGGAAAGTATGGCTGCACCTTC; CDR3: CAISTGGGKYGCTF
V: TRBV5-6; J: TRBJ1-2; size: -; D: TRBD1; DNA: TGTGCCAGCAGCCCCGGACAGGGCGACTATGGCTACACCTTC; CDR3: CASSPGQGDYGYTF
V: TRBV11-3; J: TRBJ2-1; size: -; D: TRBD1; DNA: TGTGCCAGCAGCCCAGGGCGGACAGGGTTTTATGAGCAGTTCTTC; CDR3: CASSPGRTGFYEQFF
V: TRBV19; J: TRBJ1-5; size: -; D: TRBD1; DNA: TGTGCCAGTAGTGTCCGGGACAGGGGAATCAATCAGCCCCAGCATTTT; CDR3: CASSVRDRGINQPQHF
V: TRBV11-3; J: TRBJ2-2; size: -; D: TRBD1; DNA: TGTGCCAGCAGCTGGGGGACAGGGAATACCGGGGAGCTGTTTTTT; CDR3: CASSWGTGNTGELFF
V: TRBV2; J: TRBJ1-2; size: -; D: -; DNA: TGTGCCAGCAGTGTGGACTCTGGGGTGGGCTACACCTTC; CDR3: CASSVDSGVGYTF
V: TRBV18; J: TRBJ1-2; size: -; D: TRBD1; DNA: TGTGCCAGCTCACAAGACAGGGGGCATTATGGCTACACCTTC; CDR3: CASSQDRGHYGYTF
V: TRBV27; J: TRBJ1-4; size: -; D: -; DNA: TGTGCCAGCAGTGCGTCGGTAGCAACTAATGAAAAACTGTTTTTT; CDR3: CASSASVATNEKLFF
V: TRBV5-1; J: TRBJ2-7; size: -; D: TRBD1; DNA: TGCGCCAGCAGCCTAGGACAGGCCTCCTACGAGCAGTACTTC; CDR3: CASSLGQASYEQYF
V: TRBV9; J: TRBJ2-7; size: -; D: TRBD1; DNA: TGTGCCAGCAGCGAGAGGGCCGGAGGGACAGGCTACGAGCAGTACTTC; CDR3: CASSERAGGTGYEQYF
V: TRBV4-1; J: TRBJ1-1; size: -; D: -; DNA: TGCGCCAGCAGCCAAGCCGATACAGGTCCGGACACTGAAGCTTTCTTT; CDR3: CASSQADTGPDTEAFF
V: TRBV13; J: TRBJ1-4; size: -; D: TRBD1; DNA: TGTGCCAGCAGCTTAGGCCGGGGACAGGGAATTGAAAAACTGTTTTTT; CDR3: CASSLGRGQGIEKLFF
V: TRBV4-1; J: TRBJ1-5; size: -; D: -; DNA: TGCGCCAGCAGCCAGGCGGACTTTAGACAGCCCCAGCATTTT; CDR3: CASSQADFRQPQHF